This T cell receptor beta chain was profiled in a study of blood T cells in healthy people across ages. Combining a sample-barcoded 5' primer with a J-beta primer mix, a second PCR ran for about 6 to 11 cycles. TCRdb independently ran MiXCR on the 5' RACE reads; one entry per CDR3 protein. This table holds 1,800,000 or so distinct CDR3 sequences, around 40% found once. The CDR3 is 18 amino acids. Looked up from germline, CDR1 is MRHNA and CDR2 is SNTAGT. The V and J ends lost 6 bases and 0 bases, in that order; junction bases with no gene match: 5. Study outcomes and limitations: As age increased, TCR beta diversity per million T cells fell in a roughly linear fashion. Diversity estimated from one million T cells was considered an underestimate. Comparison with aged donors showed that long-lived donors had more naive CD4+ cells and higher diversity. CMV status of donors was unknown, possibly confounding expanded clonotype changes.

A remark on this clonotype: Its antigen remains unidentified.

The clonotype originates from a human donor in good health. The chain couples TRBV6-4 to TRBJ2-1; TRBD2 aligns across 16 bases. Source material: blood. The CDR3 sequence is CASRAGTSGGGSYNEQFF. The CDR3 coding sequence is TGTGCCAGCAGAGCCGGGACTAGCGGGGGGGGCTCCTACAATGAGCAGTTCTTC.